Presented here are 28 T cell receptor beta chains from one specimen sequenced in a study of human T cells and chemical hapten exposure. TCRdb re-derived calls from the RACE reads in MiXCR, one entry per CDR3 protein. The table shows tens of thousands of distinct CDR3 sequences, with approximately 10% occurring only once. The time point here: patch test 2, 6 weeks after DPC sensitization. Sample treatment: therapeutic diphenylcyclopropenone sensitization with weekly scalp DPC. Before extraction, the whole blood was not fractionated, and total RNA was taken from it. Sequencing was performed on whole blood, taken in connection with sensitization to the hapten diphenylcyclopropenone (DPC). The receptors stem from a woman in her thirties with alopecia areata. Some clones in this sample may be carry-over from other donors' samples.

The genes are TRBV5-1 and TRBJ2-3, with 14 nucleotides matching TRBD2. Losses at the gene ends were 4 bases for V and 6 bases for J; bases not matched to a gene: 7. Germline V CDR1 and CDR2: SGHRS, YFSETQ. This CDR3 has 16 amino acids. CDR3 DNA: TGCGCCAGCAGCGAGGGACTAGCGGGGGACGGGGATACGCAGTATTTT. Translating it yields CASSEGLAGDGDTQYF.

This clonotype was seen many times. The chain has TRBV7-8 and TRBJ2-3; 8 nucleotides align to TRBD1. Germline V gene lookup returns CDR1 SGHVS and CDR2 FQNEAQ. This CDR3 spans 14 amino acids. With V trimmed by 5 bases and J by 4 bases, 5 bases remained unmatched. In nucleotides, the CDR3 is TGTGCCAGCAGCCACTGGGACAGGCCAGATACGCAGTATTTT. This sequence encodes CASSHWDRPDTQYF.

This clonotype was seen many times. CDR3 bases: TGTGCCAGCAGCTTCACAGGGGGCCTTGGCTACACCTTC. Its protein product is CASSFTGGLGYTF. The chain uses TRBV7-6 and TRBJ1-2; 9 bases agree with TRBD1. Per the germline V gene, CDR1 is SGHVS and CDR2 is FNYEAQ. The V gene end was trimmed by 3 bases and the J gene end by 7 bases; junction bases not matched to a gene: 3. This CDR3 has 13 residues.

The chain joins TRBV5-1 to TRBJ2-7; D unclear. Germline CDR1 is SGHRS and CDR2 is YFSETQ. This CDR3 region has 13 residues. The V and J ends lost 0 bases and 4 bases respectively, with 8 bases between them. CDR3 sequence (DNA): TGCGCCAGCAGCTTGGGGAAAGAATACGAGCAGTACTTC. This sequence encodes CASSLGKEYEQYF. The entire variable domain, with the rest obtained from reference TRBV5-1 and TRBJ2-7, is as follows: KAGVTQTPRYLIKTRGQQVTLSCSPISGHRSVSWYQQTPGQGLQFLFEYFSETQRNKGNFPGRFSGRQFSNSRSEMNVSTLELGDSALYLCASSLGKEYEQYFGPGTRLTVT.

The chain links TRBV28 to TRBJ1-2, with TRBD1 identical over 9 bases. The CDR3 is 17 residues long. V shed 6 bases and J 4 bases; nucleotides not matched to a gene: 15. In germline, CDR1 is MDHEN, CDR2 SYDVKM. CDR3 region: CASRSAGTGSFAYGYTF. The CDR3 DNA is TGTGCCAGCAGATCAGCCGGGACAGGGAGTTTTGCCTATGGCTACACCTTC.

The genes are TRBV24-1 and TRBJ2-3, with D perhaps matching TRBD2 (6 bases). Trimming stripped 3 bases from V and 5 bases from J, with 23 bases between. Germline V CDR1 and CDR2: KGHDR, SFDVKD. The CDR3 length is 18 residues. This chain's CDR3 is CATSDTEARDSKRDTQYF. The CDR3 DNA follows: TGTGCCACCAGTGATACCGAAGCAAGGGACTCGAAAAGAGATACGCAGTATTTT.

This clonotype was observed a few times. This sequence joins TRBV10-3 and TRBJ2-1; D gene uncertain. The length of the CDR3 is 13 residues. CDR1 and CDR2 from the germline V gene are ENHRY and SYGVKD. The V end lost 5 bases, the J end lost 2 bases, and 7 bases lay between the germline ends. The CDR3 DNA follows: TGTGCCATCAGTCCTGGACCCTACAATGAGCAGTTCTTC. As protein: CAISPGPYNEQFF.

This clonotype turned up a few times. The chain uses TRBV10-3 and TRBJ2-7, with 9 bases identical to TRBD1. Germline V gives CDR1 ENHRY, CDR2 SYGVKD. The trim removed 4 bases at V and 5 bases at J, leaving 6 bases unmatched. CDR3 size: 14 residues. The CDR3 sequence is CAISGGTGLDEQYF. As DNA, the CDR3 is TGTGCCATCAGTGGTGGGACAGGGTTGGACGAGCAGTACTTC.

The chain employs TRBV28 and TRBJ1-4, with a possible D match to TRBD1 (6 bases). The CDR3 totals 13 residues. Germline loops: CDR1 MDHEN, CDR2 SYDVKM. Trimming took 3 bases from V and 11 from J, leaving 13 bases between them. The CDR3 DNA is TGTGCCAGCAGTTTTGGGACAACGATCAAACTGTTTTTT. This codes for CASSFGTTIKLFF.

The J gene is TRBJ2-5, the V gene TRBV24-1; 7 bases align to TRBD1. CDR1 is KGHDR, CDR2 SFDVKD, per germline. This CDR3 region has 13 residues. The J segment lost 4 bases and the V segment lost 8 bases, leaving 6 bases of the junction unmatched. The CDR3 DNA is TGTGCCACCAATACAGGGGTGCGAGAGACCCAGTACTTC. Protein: CATNTGVRETQYF.

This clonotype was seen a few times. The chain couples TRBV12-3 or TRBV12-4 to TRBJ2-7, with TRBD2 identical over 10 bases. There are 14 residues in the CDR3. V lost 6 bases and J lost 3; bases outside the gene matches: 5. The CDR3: CASRDQRGGYEQYF. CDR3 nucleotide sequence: TGTGCCAGCAGGGATCAGCGGGGGGGCTACGAGCAGTACTTC.

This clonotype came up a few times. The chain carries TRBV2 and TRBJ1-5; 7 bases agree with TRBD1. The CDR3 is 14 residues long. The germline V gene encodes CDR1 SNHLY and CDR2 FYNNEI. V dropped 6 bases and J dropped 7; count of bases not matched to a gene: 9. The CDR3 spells CASRGGTGAQPQHF. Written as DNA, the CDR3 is TGTGCCAGCAGAGGGGGAACAGGGGCACAGCCCCAGCATTTT.

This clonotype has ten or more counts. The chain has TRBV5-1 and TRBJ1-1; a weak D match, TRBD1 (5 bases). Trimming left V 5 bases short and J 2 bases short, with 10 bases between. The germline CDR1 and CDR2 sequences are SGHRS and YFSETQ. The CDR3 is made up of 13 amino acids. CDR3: CASRPGVNTEAFF. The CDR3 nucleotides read TGCGCCAGCAGGCCGGGGGTCAACACTGAAGCTTTCTTT. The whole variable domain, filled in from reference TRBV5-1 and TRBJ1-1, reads KAGVTQTPRYLIKTRGQQVTLSCSPISGHRSVSWYQQTPGQGLQFLFEYFSETQRNKGNFPGRFSGRQFSNSRSEMNVSTLELGDSALYLCASRPGVNTEAFFGQGTRLTVV.

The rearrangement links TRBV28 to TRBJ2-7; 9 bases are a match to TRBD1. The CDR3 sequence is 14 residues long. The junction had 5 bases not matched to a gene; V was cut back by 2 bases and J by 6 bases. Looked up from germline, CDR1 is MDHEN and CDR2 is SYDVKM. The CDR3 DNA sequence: TGTGCCAGCAGTTTACGCGGACAGGGGCGCGAGCAGTACTTC. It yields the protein CASSLRGQGREQYF.

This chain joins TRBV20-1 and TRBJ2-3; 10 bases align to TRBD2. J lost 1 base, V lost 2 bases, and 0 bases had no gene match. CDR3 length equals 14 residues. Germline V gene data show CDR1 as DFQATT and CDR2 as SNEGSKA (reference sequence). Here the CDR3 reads CSARLAGGTDTQYF. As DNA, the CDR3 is TGCAGTGCTAGACTAGCGGGGGGCACAGATACGCAGTATTTT.

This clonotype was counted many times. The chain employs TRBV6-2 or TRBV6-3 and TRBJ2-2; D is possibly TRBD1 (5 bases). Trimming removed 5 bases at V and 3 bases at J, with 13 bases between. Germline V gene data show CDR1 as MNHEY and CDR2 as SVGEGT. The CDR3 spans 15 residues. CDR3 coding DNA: TGTGCCAGCAGTACTTTACAGGCTTACACCGGGGAGCTGTTTTTT. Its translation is CASSTLQAYTGELFF.

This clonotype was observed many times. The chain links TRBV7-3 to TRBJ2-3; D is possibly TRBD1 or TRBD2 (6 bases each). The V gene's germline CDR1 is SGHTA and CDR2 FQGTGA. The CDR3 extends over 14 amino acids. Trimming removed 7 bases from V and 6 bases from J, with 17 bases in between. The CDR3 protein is CASKRAGDFDTQYF. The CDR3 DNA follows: TGTGCCAGCAAGCGGGCAGGGGACTTTGATACGCAGTATTTT.

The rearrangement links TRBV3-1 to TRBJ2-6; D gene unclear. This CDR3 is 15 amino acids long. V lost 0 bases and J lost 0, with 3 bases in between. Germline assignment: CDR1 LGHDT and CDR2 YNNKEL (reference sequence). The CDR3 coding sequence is TGTGCCAGCAGCCAAGACCTCTCTGGGGCCAACGTCCTGACTTTC. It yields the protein CASSQDLSGANVLTF.

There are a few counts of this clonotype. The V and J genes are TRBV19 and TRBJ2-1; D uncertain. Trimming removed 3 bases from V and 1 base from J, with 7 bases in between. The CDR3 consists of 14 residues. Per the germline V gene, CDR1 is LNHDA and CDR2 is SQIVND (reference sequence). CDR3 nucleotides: TGTGCCAGTAGTATTACGGAATCCTACAATGAGCAGTTCTTC. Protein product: CASSITESYNEQFF.

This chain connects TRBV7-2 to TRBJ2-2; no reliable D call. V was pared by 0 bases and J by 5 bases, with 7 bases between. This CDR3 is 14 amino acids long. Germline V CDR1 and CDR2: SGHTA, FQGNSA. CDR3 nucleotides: TGTGCCAGCAGCTTAGCCGGGCAGACCGGGGAGCTGTTTTTT. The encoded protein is CASSLAGQTGELFF.

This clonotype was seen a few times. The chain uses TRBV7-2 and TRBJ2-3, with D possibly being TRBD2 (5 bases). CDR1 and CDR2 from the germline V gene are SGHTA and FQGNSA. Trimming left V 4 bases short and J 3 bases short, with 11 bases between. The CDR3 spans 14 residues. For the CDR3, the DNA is TGTGCCAGCAGCTACTCCCCGGGAACAGATACGCAGTATTTT. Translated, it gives CASSYSPGTDTQYF. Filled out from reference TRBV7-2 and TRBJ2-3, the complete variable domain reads GAGVSQSPSNKVTEKGKDVELRCDPISGHTALYWYRQSLGQGLEFLIYFQGNSAPDKSGLPSDRFSAERTGGSVSTLTIQRTQQEDSAVYLCASSYSPGTDTQYFGPGTRLTVL.

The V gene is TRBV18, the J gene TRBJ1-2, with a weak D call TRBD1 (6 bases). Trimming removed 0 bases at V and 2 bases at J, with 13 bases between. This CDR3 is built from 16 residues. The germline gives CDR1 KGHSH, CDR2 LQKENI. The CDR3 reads CASSPPGRTANYGYTF. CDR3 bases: TGTGCCAGCTCACCACCAGGCAGGACAGCAAACTATGGCTACACCTTC.

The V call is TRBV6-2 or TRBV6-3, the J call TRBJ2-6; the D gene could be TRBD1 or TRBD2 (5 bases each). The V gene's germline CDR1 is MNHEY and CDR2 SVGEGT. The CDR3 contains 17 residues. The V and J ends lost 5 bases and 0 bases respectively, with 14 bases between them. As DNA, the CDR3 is TGTGCCAGCAGTCACCGGGACGTATACTCTGGGGCCAACGTCCTGACTTTC. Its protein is CASSHRDVYSGANVLTF.

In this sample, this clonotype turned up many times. The CDR3 spells CATRTKANTGELFF. CDR3 coding DNA: TGTGCCACCAGGACCAAAGCGAACACCGGGGAGCTGTTTTTT. The rearrangement uses TRBV15 and TRBJ2-2; D is uncertain. Germline lookup yields CDR1 LNHNV and CDR2 YYDKDF (reference sequence). V shed 6 bases and J shed 0 bases, with 8 bases lying between them. The CDR3 runs to 14 residues.

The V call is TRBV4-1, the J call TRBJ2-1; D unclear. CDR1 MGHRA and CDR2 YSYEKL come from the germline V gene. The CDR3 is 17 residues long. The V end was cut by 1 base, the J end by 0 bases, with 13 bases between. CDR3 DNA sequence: TGCGCCAGCAGCCAAGCGGCAGTCCGGAGCTCCTACAATGAGCAGTTCTTC. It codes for CASSQAAVRSSYNEQFF.

The CDR3 sequence: CAISFGPGETQYF. The CDR3, as DNA: TGTGCCATCAGTTTTGGACCCGGAGAGACCCAGTACTTC. The V gene is TRBV10-3, the J gene TRBJ2-5; D gene unclear. Germline-derived CDR1 and CDR2 are ENHRY and SYGVKD. Trimming left V 5 bases short and J 4 bases short, with 11 bases between. The CDR3 is 13 amino acids.

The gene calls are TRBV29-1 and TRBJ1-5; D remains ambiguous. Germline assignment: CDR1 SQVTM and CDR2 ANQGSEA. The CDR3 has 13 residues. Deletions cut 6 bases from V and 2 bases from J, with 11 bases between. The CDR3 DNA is TGCAGCGTGTCCGCCGGGGGCAATCAGCCCCAGCATTTT. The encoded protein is CSVSAGGNQPQHF.

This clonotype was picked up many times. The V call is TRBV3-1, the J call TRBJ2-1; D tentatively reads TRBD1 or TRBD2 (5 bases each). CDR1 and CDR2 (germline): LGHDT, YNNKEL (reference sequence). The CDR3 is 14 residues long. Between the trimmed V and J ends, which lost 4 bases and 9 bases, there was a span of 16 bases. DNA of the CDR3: TGTGCCAGCAGCCTTAACCCCCGGGGCGGTGAGCAGTTCTTC. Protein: CASSLNPRGGEQFF.